This T cell receptor (beta chain) originates from a study of T cells after yellow fever vaccination. About the study: Preparation used SMART-Seq v4 Ultra Low Input for the low-cell-number fractions. Study findings and constraints: The study noted that FACS-sorted repertoires could contain abundant clonotypes contaminating from the bulk population. Clonotype sharing between CD4 and CD8 compartments was small.

TCRdb reprocessed the 5' RACE reads via MiXCR and lists one record per CDR3 protein. The sample comprises 300,000 or so distinct CDR3 sequences, roughly 8.3% of which are singletons, and roughly a sixth rests with the top ten. This clonotype turned up a few times. Its antigen remains unidentified. The germline CDR1 and CDR2 sequences are KGHDR and SFDVKD. CDR3 length equals 15 residues. V lost 3 bases, J lost 2 bases, and 5 bases stayed unmatched. This specimen consisted of PBMCs, obtained about 41 days after the first yellow fever vaccination. The V and J genes are TRBV24-1 and TRBJ2-5, with 7 positions matching TRBD1. The clonotype was recovered from a man aged 18 to 35 who received the YFV17D yellow fever vaccine. CDR3 DNA: TGTGCCACCAGTGATGAAGGCAGGGGGCAAGAGACCCAGTACTTC. Translating it yields CATSDEGRGQETQYF.